The rows below give T cell receptor beta chains drawn from one sample of a study of T-cell reconstitution after alpha-beta-depleted transplantation in children. TCRdb ran MiXCR on the PCR reads and lists one entry per CDR3 protein. The data contain about 830,000 distinct CDR3 sequences, approximately 15% of them singletons. Source: PBMCs, mostly from graft donor cells, taken 360 days after TCRalphabeta/CD19-depleted stem cell transplant. The receptor source for this set is a male patient under 18 who had a stem cell transplant for acute lymphoblastic leukemia, so the T cells may come from the graft donor. Both conserved end residues are part of each CDR3. The order of the fields is J gene, D gene, V gene, clone size, CDR3 protein, CDR3 DNA. The D gene is left open where the match is weak. Expanded clones are given a class, and other clones once, few, many or no size at all.

TRBJ2-3 | TRBD1 | TRBV29-1 | few | CSVPWTGATDTQYF | TGCAGCGTTCCTTGGACAGGGGCCACAGATACGCAGTATTTT
TRBJ1-1 | . | TRBV5-1 | many | CASSLGGVLGKTEAFF | TGCGCCAGCAGCTTAGGGGGTGTATTGGGAAAAACTGAAGCTTTCTTT
TRBJ1-2 | . | TRBV19 | few | CASSIVNVANYGYTF | TGTGCCAGTAGTATCGTTAACGTAGCTAACTATGGCTACACCTTC
TRBJ2-5 | . | TRBV5-1 | many | CASSLRPAREETQYF | TGCGCCAGCAGCTTGAGACCAGCTAGGGAGGAGACCCAGTACTTC
TRBJ1-2 | . | TRBV2 | . | CASNPRSHSPSQGYTF | TGTGCCAGCAACCCCAGGTCGCACTCCCCTAGTCAAGGCTACACCTTC
TRBJ2-1 | TRBD1 | TRBV10-3 | many | CAISPGARGGQGYNEQFF | TGTGCCATCAGTCCGGGGGCCCGGGGAGGACAGGGGTACAATGAGCAGTTCTTC
TRBJ2-7 | . | TRBV10-2 | . | CASRVGVYTYEQYF | TGCGCCAGCAGAGTGGGGGTCTACACCTACGAGCAGTACTTC
TRBJ2-1 | . | TRBV4-1 | few | CASSQEKGSPEPQQFF | TGCGCCAGCAGCCAAGAAAAGGGTTCGCCTGAGCCCCAGCAGTTCTTC
TRBJ1-1 | TRBD1 | TRBV5-1 | . | CASSLSRGPIKNTEAFF | TGCGCCAGCAGCTTGTCCAGGGGGCCCATAAAGAACACTGAAGCTTTCTTT
TRBJ2-1 | TRBD2 | TRBV19 | . | CASSATSGRASSNEQFF | TGTGCCAGTAGTGCCACTAGCGGGAGGGCCTCGAGCAATGAGCAGTTCTTC
TRBJ2-7 | . | TRBV3-1 | . | CASSQPQAASQQYF | TGTGCCAGCAGCCAACCCCAGGCCGCGTCTCAGCAGTACTTC
TRBJ2-4 | TRBD1 | TRBV9 | few | CASSLGQGSAKNIQYF | TGTGCCAGCAGCCTTGGACAGGGCTCGGCCAAAAACATTCAGTACTTC
TRBJ1-2 | TRBD1 | TRBV5-1 | few | CASSSSPGQEETYGYTF | TGCGCCAGCAGCTCCTCCCCGGGACAGGAAGAAACCTATGGCTACACCTTC
TRBJ2-4 | . | TRBV7-2 | . | CASSFAQGSFIQYF | TGTGCCAGCAGCTTTGCCCAAGGCAGTTTTATTCAGTACTTC
TRBJ2-1 | . | TRBV7-2 | . | CASTLAVTSTNEQFF | TGTGCCAGCACCTTAGCAGTTACTAGTACTAATGAGCAGTTCTTC
TRBJ2-2 | TRBD2 | TRBV9 | . | CASSVRLAANTGELFF | TGTGCCAGCAGCGTAAGACTAGCGGCGAACACCGGGGAGCTGTTTTTT
TRBJ2-1 | TRBD1 | TRBV5-1 | few | CASSLARGTGPYNEQFF | TGCGCCAGCAGCCTGGCGAGGGGGACAGGGCCCTACAATGAGCAGTTCTTC
TRBJ2-7 | . | TRBV29-1 | few | CSVGPGYSKFDEQYF | TGCAGCGTTGGCCCGGGGTATAGTAAATTCGACGAGCAGTACTTC
TRBJ2-1 | . | TRBV2 | few | CASSVLGARGFF | TGTGCCAGCAGTGTTTTGGGAGCGAGGGGGTTCTTC
TRBJ1-1 | TRBD1 | TRBV28 | few | CASSFSRTGRREAFF | TGTGCCAGCAGTTTTAGTAGGACAGGGAGACGCGAAGCTTTCTTT
TRBJ2-5 | TRBD1 | TRBV5-1 | . | CASSFRTGEGETQYF | TGCGCCAGCAGCTTCCGGACAGGGGAGGGCGAGACCCAGTACTTC
TRBJ2-1 | . | TRBV7-9 | . | CASSLSGAQGGNEQFF | TGTGCCAGCAGTCTCAGCGGGGCACAGGGAGGCAATGAGCAGTTCTTC
TRBJ2-7 | . | TRBV4-1 | many | CASSQELPGTWVYEQYF | TGCGCCAGCAGCCAAGAACTGCCCGGAACTTGGGTTTACGAGCAGTACTTC
TRBJ2-5 | TRBD1 | TRBV29-1 | many | CSVGQGAETQYF | TGCAGCGTCGGACAGGGGGCGGAGACCCAGTACTTC
TRBJ2-1 | . | TRBV4-1 | . | CASSLRQSAQFF | TGCGCCAGCAGCCTGCGCCAATCGGCGCAGTTCTTC
TRBJ1-1 | . | TRBV27 | . | CASSGTDTEAFF | TGTGCCAGCAGTGGGACGGACACTGAAGCTTTCTTT
TRBJ2-3 | . | TRBV3-1 | . | CASSPASRDTLYF | TGTGCCAGCAGCCCCGCTTCACGAGATACGCTGTATTTT
TRBJ2-1 | TRBD2 | TRBV5-1 | . | CASSWTSGRGPSSYNEQFF | TGCGCCAGCAGCTGGACTAGCGGGAGAGGTCCGAGCTCCTACAATGAGCAGTTCTTC
TRBJ1-6 | TRBD1 | TRBV12-3/TRBV12-4 | . | CASRSDRGMSPLHF | TGTGCCAGCAGGTCGGACAGGGGAATGTCACCCCTCCACTTT
TRBJ2-1 | TRBD2 | TRBV4-1 | . | CASHRALAAGSYNEQFF | TGCGCCAGCCACCGGGCTCTAGCGGCTGGGAGTTACAATGAGCAGTTCTTC
TRBJ2-2 | . | TRBV6-1 | few | CATHRENTGELFF | TGTGCCACCCACAGGGAGAACACCGGGGAGCTGTTTTTT
TRBJ1-5 | . | TRBV15 | few | CATSRAGAGWDQPQHF | TGTGCCACCAGCAGAGCGGGGGCAGGGTGGGATCAGCCCCAGCATTTT
TRBJ2-2 | TRBD1 | TRBV2 | few | CASKGQGGSGELFF | TGTGCCAGCAAGGGACAGGGGGGATCCGGGGAGCTGTTTTTT
TRBJ2-5 | TRBD2 | TRBV5-1 | many | CASSFTPGLAGEKTQYF | TGCGCCAGCAGCTTCACCCCGGGACTAGCGGGAGAAAAGACCCAGTACTTC
TRBJ2-7 | . | TRBV6-5 | many | CASGADEQYF | TGTGCCAGCGGGGCGGACGAGCAGTACTTC
TRBJ2-5 | TRBD1 | TRBV7-9 | many | CASSLGQGVETQYF | TGTGCCAGCAGCTTAGGCCAGGGGGTGGAGACCCAGTACTTC
TRBJ2-7 | TRBD2 | TRBV5-6 | . | CASSLDLAGFYEQYF | TGTGCCAGCAGCTTGGATCTAGCGGGATTCTACGAGCAGTACTTC
TRBJ1-4 | TRBD1 | TRBV9 | . | CASSADRGGTNEKLFF | TGTGCCAGCAGCGCGGACAGGGGCGGAACTAATGAAAAACTGTTTTTT
TRBJ2-1 | TRBD2 | TRBV12-3/TRBV12-4 | . | CASSLLGLTDNEQFF | TGTGCCAGCAGTTTACTGGGACTAACTGACAATGAGCAGTTCTTC
TRBJ2-7 | TRBD1 | TRBV6-5 | . | CASSYSRTGTFYEQYF | TGTGCCAGCAGTTACTCGAGGACAGGTACTTTCTACGAGCAGTACTTC
TRBJ2-7 | . | TRBV14 | . | CASSQWSHAKEQQYF | TGTGCCAGCAGCCAATGGTCCCACGCCAAGGAACAGCAGTACTTC
TRBJ1-5 | . | TRBV7-9 | . | CASSEWDSNQPQHF | TGTGCCAGCAGCGAATGGGACAGCAATCAGCCCCAGCATTTT
TRBJ2-7 | . | TRBV25-1 | few | CASSDLTGTSYEQYF | TGTGCCAGCAGTGATCTCACCGGGACAAGCTACGAGCAGTACTTC
TRBJ2-7 | . | TRBV20-1 | . | CSDGYSYEQYF | TGCAGCGATGGGTACTCCTACGAGCAGTACTTC
TRBJ2-3 | . | TRBV7-9 | . | CASSLRVSSTDTQYF | TGTGCCAGCAGCCTCAGGGTTTCTAGCACAGATACGCAGTATTTT
TRBJ2-7 | . | TRBV12-3/TRBV12-4 | few | CASSLVLGAFYEQYF | TGTGCCAGCAGTTTAGTCCTGGGGGCCTTCTACGAGCAGTACTTC
TRBJ1-1 | . | TRBV4-1 | few | CASSQVGTGNTEAFF | TGCGCCAGCAGCCAAGTCGGCACAGGGAACACTGAAGCTTTCTTT
TRBJ1-4 | . | TRBV7-2 | . | CASSPSRPGLREKLFF | TGTGCCAGCAGCCCTAGTAGACCGGGGCTTAGGGAAAAACTGTTTTTT
TRBJ1-3 | . | TRBV21-1 | few | CASSKLTGFGGNTIYF | TGTGCCAGCAGCAAACTGACAGGCTTTGGCGGAAACACCATATATTTT
TRBJ1-2 | . | TRBV12-3/TRBV12-4 | . | CASSFRGGGYTF | TGTGCCAGCAGTTTTCGGGGGGGCGGCTACACCTTC
TRBJ2-7 | . | TRBV3-1 | few | CASSLGGPLAYEQYF | TGTGCCAGCAGCCTCGGGGGACCCCTGGCCTACGAGCAGTACTTC
TRBJ2-1 | . | TRBV2 | . | CASSVGYPYNEQFF | TGTGCCAGCAGTGTAGGTTACCCCTACAATGAGCAGTTCTTC
TRBJ2-3 | TRBD2 | TRBV24-1 | few | CATQRTSGPDTQYF | TGTGCCACCCAGAGGACTAGCGGGCCAGATACGCAGTATTTT
TRBJ2-5 | TRBD2 | TRBV12-3/TRBV12-4 | once | CASSLMGGRGKTQYF | TGTGCCAGCAGTTTAATGGGTGGGAGGGGCAAGACCCAGTACTTC
TRBJ1-4 | . | TRBV12-3/TRBV12-4 | few | CASSTRGATNEKLFF | TGTGCCAGCAGTACCCGGGGCGCAACTAATGAAAAACTGTTTTTT
TRBJ2-2 | TRBD2 | TRBV12-3/TRBV12-4 | many | CASSPAQGAGDTGELFF | TGTGCCAGCAGTCCAGCCCAAGGGGCGGGGGACACCGGGGAGCTGTTTTTT
TRBJ2-1 | TRBD2 | TRBV7-6 | few | CASSSRSGRAGSYNEQFF | TGTGCCAGCAGCTCGCGTAGCGGGAGGGCCGGCTCCTACAATGAGCAGTTCTTC
TRBJ2-7 | . | TRBV29-1 | few | CSVDFSSVYDSYEQYF | TGCAGCGTTGATTTTTCCAGTGTCTACGACTCCTACGAGCAGTACTTC
TRBJ2-3 | . | TRBV20-1 | many | CSARDFGNTDTQYF | TGCAGTGCTAGAGATTTCGGGAACACAGATACGCAGTATTTT
TRBJ1-2 | . | TRBV29-1 | . | CSVEVPGGGGYTF | TGCAGCGTTGAAGTCCCTGGTGGAGGGGGCTACACCTTC